The entry that follows covers one TCR beta chain sequence. Its cognate antigen has yet to be identified. No much larger clonotype is one base removed from it; base qualities were not supplied. The library was obtained by the immunoSEQ multiplex PCR assay. TCRdb retrieved this table from immuneACCESS and kept in-frame rearrangements only. Not all clones are present; in checked studies, unresolved V genes account for under half, and no reason is known for the remainder. The sample table contains around 92,000 clones; only one count was recorded for approximately 82% of them. The ten largest account for approximately 2% of the sample. The entry originates in a study of control samples from healthy donors and cancer patients (dated by TCRdb to about 2020). This receptor was taken from a man aged 55 to 70 in good health. Material: blood.

The bases read TGTGCCAGCTCAGGAAAGGGTAACACTGAAGCTTTCTTT. The encoded protein is CASSGKGNTEAFF. The rearranged segments are TRBV18 and TRBJ1-1, with the D gene uncertain. Trimming takes 5 bases from V and 2 bases from J, and the germline ends sit 9 bases apart. According to the germline V gene, CDR1 reads KGHSH and CDR2 reads LQKENI. Reading from cysteine to phenylalanine, the CDR3 counts 13 amino acids. Only the CDR3 DNA stays, 39 bases, in frame from base 1.